The 4 T cell receptor beta chains listed next were all sequenced from one sample in a study of blood T cells in healthy people across ages. A J-beta primer mix and a sample-barcoded 5' primer were used in a second PCR of about 7 to 12 cycles. Each CDR3 protein gets one entry after TCRdb re-called the 5' RACE reads with MiXCR. The data contain more than 800,000 distinct CDR3 sequences, around 30% of them seen just once; the ten biggest clones take up roughly 17%. Sequencing was carried out using blood. These receptor sequences come from a woman aged 80 or older in good health.

The rearrangement uses TRBV6-1 and TRBJ1-6; 7 nucleotides line up with TRBD1. Trimming took 0 bases from V and 5 from J; bases not matched to a gene: 1. This CDR3 spans 15 amino acids. The germline V gene encodes CDR1 MNHNS and CDR2 SASEGT. The DNA of the CDR3 is TGTGCCAGCAGTGAAGCGGGGACAGATAATTCACCCCTCCACTTT. It encodes CASSEAGTDNSPLHF.

At least ten counts were recorded for this clonotype. The chain employs TRBV7-9 and TRBJ2-1; 12 nucleotides agree with TRBD2. The germline gives CDR1 SEHNR, CDR2 FQNEAQ (reference sequence). CDR3 length: 16 residues. Trimming removed 7 bases from V and 9 bases from J; junction bases left unmatched: 13. CDR3 coding DNA: TGTGCCAGCATCCCCCGACTAGCGGGGGAGTTAGTTGAGCAGTTCTTC. Protein: CASIPRLAGELVEQFF. Full variable domain (missing parts from reference TRBV7-9 and TRBJ2-1): DTGVSQNPRHKITKRGQNVTFRCDPISEHNRLYWYRQTLGQGPEFLTYFQNEAQLEKSRLLSDRFSAERPKGSFSTLEIQRTEQGDSAMYLCASIPRLAGELVEQFFGPGTRLTVL.

This chain links TRBV7-2 with TRBJ1-2; TRBD1 is a possible D gene (5 bases). Germline loops: CDR1 SGHTA, CDR2 FQGNSA. This CDR3 comprises 14 residues. Trimming removed 5 bases from V and 4 bases from J, with 14 bases in between. CDR3 in amino acids: CASSQPPGGYGYTF. In DNA, the CDR3 is TGTGCCAGCAGCCAACCCCCGGGGGGCTATGGCTACACCTTC.

To note about this clonotype: The junction departs from the called germline gene at one end, perhaps through a read error. This chain uses TRBV3-1 with TRBJ1-4; weak D call: TRBD1 (6 bases). Germline V gene sequence: CDR1 LGHDT, CDR2 YNNKEL (reference sequence). The CDR3 sequence is 13 residues long. The CDR3 DNA reads as TGTACCAGCAGCCAGAACAGGGCTGAAAAACTGTTTTTT. It is translated as CTSSQNRAEKLFF. The full variable domain, in which reference TRBV3-1 and TRBJ1-4 provide the parts outside the CDR3, is DTAVSQTPKYLVTQMGNDKSIKCEQNLGHDTMYWYKQDSKKFLKIMFSYNNKELIINETVPNRFSPKSPDKAHLNLHINSLELGDSAVYFCTSSQNRAEKLFFGSGTQLSVL.